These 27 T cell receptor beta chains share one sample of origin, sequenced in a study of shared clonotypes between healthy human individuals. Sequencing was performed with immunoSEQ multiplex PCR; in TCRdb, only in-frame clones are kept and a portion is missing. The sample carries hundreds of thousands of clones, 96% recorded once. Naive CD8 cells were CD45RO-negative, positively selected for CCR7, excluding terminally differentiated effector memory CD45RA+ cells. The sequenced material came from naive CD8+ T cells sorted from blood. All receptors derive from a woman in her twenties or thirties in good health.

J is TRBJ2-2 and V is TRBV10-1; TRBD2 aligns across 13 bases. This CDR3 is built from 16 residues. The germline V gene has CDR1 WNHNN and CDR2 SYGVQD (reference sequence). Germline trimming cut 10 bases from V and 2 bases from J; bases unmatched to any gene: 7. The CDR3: CATRPGLAGNTGELFF. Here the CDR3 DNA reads TGCGCCACCCGACCGGGACTAGCGGGAAACACCGGGGAGCTGTTTTTT.

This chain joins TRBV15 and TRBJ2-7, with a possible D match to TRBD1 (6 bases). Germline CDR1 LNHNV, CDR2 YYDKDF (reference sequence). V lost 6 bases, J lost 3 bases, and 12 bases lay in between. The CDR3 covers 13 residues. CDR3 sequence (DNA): TGTGCCACCAGTCATGACAGGTTCTACGAGCAGTACTTC. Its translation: CATSHDRFYEQYF.

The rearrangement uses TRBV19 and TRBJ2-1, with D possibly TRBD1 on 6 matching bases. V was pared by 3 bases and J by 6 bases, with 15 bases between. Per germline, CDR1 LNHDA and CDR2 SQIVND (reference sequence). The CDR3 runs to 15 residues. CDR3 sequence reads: CASSIFWGPSNEQFF. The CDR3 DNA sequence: TGTGCCAGTAGTATTTTCTGGGGGCCAAGCAATGAGCAGTTCTTC.

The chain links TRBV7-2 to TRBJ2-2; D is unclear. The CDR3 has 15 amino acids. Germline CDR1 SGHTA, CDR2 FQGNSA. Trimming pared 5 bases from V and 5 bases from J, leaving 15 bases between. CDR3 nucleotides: TGTGCCAGCAGCCCAGGACCGACAAAGACCGGGGAGCTGTTTTTT. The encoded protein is CASSPGPTKTGELFF. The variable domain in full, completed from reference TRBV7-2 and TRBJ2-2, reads GAGVSQSPSNKVTEKGKDVELRCDPISGHTALYWYRQSLGQGLEFLIYFQGNSAPDKSGLPSDRFSAERTGGSVSTLTIQRTQQEDSAVYLCASSPGPTKTGELFFGEGSRLTVL.

The CDR3 loop reads CASSLGLAHDFTDTQYF. Here the CDR3 DNA reads TGTGCCAGCAGCTTAGGATTGGCTCACGACTTCACAGATACGCAGTATTTT. The rearrangement joins TRBV7-6 to TRBJ2-3; no clear D. The V gene's germline CDR1 is SGHVS and CDR2 FNYEAQ. The CDR3 spans 17 residues. Deletions cut 1 base from V and 2 bases from J, with 16 bases between.

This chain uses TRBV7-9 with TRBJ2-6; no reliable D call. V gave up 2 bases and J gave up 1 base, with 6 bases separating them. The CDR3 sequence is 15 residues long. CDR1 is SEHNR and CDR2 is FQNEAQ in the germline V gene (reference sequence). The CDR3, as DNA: TGTGCCAGCAGCTTATCAGAGTCTGGGGCCAACGTCCTGACTTTC. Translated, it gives CASSLSESGANVLTF.

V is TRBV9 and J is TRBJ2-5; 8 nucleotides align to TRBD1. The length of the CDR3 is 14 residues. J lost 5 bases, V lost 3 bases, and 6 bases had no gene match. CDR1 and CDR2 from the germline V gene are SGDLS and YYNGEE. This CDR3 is CASSAQGAEETQYF. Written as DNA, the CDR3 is TGTGCCAGCAGCGCCCAGGGGGCAGAGGAGACCCAGTACTTC.

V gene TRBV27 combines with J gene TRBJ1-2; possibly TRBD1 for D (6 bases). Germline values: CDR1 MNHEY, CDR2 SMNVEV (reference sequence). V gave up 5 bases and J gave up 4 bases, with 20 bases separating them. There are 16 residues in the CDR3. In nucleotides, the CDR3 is TGTGCCAGCAGTCAGCTCCGGGGGCATACAACCTATGGCTACACCTTC. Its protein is CASSQLRGHTTYGYTF.

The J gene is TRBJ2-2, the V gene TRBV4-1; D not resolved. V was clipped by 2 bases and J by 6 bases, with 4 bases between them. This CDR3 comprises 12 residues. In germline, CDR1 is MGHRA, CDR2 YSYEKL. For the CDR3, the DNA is TGCGCCAGCAGCCAAAACCCCGGGGAGCTGTTTTTT. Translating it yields CASSQNPGELFF.

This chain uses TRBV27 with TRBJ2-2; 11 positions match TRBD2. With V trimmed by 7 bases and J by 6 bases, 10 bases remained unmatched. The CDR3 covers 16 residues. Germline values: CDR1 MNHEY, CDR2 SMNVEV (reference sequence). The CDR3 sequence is CASKRLAGPGAGELFF. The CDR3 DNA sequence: TGTGCCAGCAAGAGACTAGCGGGACCAGGTGCCGGGGAGCTGTTTTTT.

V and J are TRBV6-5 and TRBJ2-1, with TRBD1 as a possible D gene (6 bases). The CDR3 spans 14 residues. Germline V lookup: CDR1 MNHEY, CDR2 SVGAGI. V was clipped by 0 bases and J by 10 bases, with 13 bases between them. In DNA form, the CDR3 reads TGTGCCAGCAGTTACTCGGGGACAACGGACGAGCAGTTCTTC. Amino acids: CASSYSGTTDEQFF.

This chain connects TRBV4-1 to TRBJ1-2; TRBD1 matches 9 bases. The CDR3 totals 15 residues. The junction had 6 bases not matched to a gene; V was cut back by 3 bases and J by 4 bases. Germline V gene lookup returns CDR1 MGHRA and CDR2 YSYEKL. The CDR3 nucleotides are TGCGCCAGCAGCCAGACAGGGGGGGCTTTCTATGGCTACACCTTC. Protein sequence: CASSQTGGAFYGYTF.

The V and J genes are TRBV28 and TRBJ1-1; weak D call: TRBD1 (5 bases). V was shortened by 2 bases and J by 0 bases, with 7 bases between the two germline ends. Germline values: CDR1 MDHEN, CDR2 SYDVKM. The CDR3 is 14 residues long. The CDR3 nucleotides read TGTGCCAGCAGTTTAAAGGGGTTGAACACTGAAGCTTTCTTT. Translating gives CASSLKGLNTEAFF.

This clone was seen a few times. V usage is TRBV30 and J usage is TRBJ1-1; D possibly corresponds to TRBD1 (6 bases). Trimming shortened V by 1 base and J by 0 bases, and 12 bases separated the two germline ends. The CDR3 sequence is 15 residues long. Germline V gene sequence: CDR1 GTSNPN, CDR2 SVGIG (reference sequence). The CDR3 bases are TGTGCCTGGAGTGAATTGACAGGCATGAACACTGAAGCTTTCTTT. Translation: CAWSELTGMNTEAFF.

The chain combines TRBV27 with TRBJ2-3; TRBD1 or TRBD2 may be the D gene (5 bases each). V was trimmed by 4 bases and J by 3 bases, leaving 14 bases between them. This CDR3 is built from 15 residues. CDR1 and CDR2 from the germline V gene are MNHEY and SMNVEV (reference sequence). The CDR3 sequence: CASSSPGTETDTQYF. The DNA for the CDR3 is TGTGCCAGCAGTTCCCCCGGGACGGAAACAGATACGCAGTATTTT.

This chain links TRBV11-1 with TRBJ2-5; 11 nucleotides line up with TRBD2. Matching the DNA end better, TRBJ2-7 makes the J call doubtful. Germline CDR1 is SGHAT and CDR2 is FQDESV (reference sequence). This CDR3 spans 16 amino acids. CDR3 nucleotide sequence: TGTGCCAGCAGCTTAGCGAGGACTAGCGGGCCCTACGAGCAGTACTTC. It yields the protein CASSLARTSGPYEQYF.

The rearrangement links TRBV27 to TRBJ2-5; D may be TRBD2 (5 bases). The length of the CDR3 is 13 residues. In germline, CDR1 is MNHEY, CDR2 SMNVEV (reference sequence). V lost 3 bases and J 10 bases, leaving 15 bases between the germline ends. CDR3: CASSFTGRRSQYF. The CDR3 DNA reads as TGTGCCAGCAGTTTTACGGGCAGGAGGAGCCAGTACTTC.

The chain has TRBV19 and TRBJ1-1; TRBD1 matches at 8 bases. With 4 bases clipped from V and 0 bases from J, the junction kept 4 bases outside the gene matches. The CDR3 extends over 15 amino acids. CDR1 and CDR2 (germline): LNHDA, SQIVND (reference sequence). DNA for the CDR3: TGTGCCAGTAGTACCCAGGGACAGGTGAACACTGAAGCTTTCTTT. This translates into CASSTQGQVNTEAFF.

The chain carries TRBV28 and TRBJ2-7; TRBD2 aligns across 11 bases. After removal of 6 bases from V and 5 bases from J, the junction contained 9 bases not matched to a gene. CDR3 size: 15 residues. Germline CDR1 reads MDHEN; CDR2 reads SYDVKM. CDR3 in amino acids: CASSEVGLAGHEQYF. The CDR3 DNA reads TGTGCCAGCAGCGAAGTCGGACTAGCGGGTCACGAGCAGTACTTC. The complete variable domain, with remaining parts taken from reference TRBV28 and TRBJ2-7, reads DVKVTQSSRYLVKRTGEKVFLECVQDMDHENMFWYRQDPGLGLRLIYFSYDVKMKEKGDIPEGYSVSREKKERFSLILESASTNQTSMYLCASSEVGLAGHEQYFGPGTRLTVT.

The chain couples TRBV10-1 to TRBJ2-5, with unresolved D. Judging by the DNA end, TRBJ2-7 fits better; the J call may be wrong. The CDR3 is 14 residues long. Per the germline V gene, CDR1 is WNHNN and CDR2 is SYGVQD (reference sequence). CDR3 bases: TGCGCCAGCAGCGGAGCGTTTCGACCCTACGAGCAGTACTTC. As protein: CASSGAFRPYEQYF.

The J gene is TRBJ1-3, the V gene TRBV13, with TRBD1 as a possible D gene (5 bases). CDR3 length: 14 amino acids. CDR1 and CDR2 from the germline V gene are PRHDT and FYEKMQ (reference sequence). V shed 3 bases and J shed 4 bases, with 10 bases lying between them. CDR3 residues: CASSLTRAGNTIYF. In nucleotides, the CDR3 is TGTGCCAGCAGCTTGACCAGGGCGGGAAACACCATATATTTT.

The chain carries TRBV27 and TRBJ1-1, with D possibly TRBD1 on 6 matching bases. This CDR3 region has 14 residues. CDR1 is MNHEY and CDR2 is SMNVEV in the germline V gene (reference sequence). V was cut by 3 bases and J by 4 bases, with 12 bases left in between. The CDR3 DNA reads TGTGCCAGCAGTTTGGCAGGGGAAGGCACTGAAGCTTTCTTT. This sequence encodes CASSLAGEGTEAFF.

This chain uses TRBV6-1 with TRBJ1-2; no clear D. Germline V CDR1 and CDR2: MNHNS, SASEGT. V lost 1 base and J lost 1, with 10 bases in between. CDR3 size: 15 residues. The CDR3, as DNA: TGTGCCAGCAGTGAAGAGTGGTCGGTTAACTATGGCTACACCTTC. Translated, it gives CASSEEWSVNYGYTF.

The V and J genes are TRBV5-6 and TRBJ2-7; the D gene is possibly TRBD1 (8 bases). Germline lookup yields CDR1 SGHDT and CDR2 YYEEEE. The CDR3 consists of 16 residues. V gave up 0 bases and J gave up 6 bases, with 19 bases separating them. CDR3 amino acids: CASSLGEGTGLSEQYF. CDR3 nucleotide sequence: TGTGCCAGCAGCTTGGGGGAGGGGACAGGTCTTTCCGAGCAGTACTTC.

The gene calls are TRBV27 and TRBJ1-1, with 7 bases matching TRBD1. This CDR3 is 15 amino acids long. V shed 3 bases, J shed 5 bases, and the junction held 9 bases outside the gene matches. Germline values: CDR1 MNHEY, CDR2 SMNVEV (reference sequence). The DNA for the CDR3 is TGTGCCAGCAGTTTGGTTCGACAGGGAGGGACTGAAGCTTTCTTT. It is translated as CASSLVRQGGTEAFF.

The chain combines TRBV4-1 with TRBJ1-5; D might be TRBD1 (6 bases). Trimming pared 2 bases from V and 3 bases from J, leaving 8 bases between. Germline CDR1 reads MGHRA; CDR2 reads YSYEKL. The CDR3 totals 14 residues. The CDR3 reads CASSQPGDNQPQHF. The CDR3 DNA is TGCGCCAGCAGCCAACCAGGGGACAATCAGCCCCAGCATTTT.

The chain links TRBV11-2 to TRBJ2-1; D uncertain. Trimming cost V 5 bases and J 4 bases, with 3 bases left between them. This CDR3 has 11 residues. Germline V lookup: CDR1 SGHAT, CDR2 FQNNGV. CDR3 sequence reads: CASSPYNEQFF. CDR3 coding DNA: TGTGCCAGCAGCCCGTACAATGAGCAGTTCTTC.